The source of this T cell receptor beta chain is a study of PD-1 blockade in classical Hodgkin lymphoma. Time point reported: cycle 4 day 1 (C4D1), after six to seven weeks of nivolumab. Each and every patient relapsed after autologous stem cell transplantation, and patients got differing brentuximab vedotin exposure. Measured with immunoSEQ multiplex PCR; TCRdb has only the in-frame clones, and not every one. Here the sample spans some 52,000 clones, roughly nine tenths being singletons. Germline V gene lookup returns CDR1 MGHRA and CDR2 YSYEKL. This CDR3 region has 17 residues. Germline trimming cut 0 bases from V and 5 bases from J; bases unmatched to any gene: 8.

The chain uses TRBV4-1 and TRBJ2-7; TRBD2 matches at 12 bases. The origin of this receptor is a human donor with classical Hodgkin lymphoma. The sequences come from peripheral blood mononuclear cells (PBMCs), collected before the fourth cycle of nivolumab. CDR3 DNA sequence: TGCGCCAGCAGCCAAGACCTCCTAGCGGGAGGGTTAGACGAGCAGTACTTC. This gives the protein CASSQDLLAGGLDEQYF.